These T cell receptor beta chains were read from a single sample in a study of post-analysis software for immune sequencing data. TCRdb re-called the PCR reads through MiXCR, storing one row per CDR3 protein. The sample contains about 380,000 distinct CDR3 sequences, approximately 33% of which appear only once. Sequenced: blood. These receptor sequences come from a girl between 10 and 17 years old with multiple sclerosis. Both conserved end residues are part of each CDR3. The order of the fields is D gene, J gene, clone size, V gene, CDR3 DNA, CDR3 protein. A D gene is named only where the DNA matches it firmly. The size of a clone is reported for some rows only, either as once, few or many, or as a class for expanded clones.

.	TRBJ2-1	.	TRBV3-1	TGTGCCAGCAGCCAAGATAAAATCTTTGGCGAGCAGTTCTTC	CASSQDKIFGEQFF
TRBD1	TRBJ2-1	.	TRBV12-3/TRBV12-4	TGTGCCAGCAGTTTACGGCAGGGGGCCGATGAGCAGTTCTTC	CASSLRQGADEQFF
.	TRBJ1-2	few	TRBV7-9	TGTGCCAGCAGCTTAGTAGGGAGGACGGATGGCTACACCTTC	CASSLVGRTDGYTF
TRBD1	TRBJ2-7	.	TRBV27	TGTGCCAGCAGTTCCCCGGGACAGGGGTTCCACGAGCAGTACTTC	CASSSPGQGFHEQYF
.	TRBJ2-7	.	TRBV20-1	TGCAGTGCTAGAGACGACGACGGGTCCTCCTACGAGCAGTACTTC	CSARDDDGSSYEQYF
TRBD1	TRBJ2-5	few	TRBV4-1	TGCGCCAGCAGCCAGACAGGGGAAGAGACCCAGTACTTC	CASSQTGEETQYF
.	TRBJ1-2	.	TRBV9	TGTGCCAGCGGCTCTGAGACTTCTGCCCGACATGGCTACACCTTC	CASGSETSARHGYTF
TRBD2	TRBJ2-3	few	TRBV4-2	TGTGCCAGCAGCCAATTAGCGGGGGACCGCACAGATACGCAGTATTTT	CASSQLAGDRTDTQYF
TRBD1	TRBJ1-4	.	TRBV4-1	TGCGCCAGCAGCCAAAAGGACAGGGGGGAGCATGAAAAACTGTTTTTT	CASSQKDRGEHEKLFF
.	TRBJ2-1	few	TRBV29-1	TGCAGCGTTGCTTATTACAATGAGCAGTTCTTC	CSVAYYNEQFF
TRBD2	TRBJ2-7	.	TRBV4-1	TGCGCCAGCAGCCAAGACCCCCGACTAGCGCACGAGCAGTACTTC	CASSQDPRLAHEQYF
.	TRBJ1-1	.	TRBV12-3/TRBV12-4	TGTGCCAGCAGTTTAGGGGGGGGGCGAGCTTTCTTT	CASSLGGGRAFF
.	TRBJ2-1	few	TRBV3-1	TGTGCCAGCAGCCAAGGCCCCGGGGGACTGAATGAGCAGTTCTTC	CASSQGPGGLNEQFF
.	TRBJ2-2	.	TRBV5-5	TGTGCCAGCAGCATAGGGGGGAGAGACACCGGGGAGCTGTTTTTT	CASSIGGRDTGELFF
TRBD1	TRBJ1-2	.	TRBV7-9	TGTGCCAGCATTAACGACAGGGTCGGCTATGGCTACACCTTC	CASINDRVGYGYTF
.	TRBJ2-5	few	TRBV6-2/TRBV6-3	TGTGCCAGCAGTTACCCCTGGGACAAAGAGACCCAGTACTTC	CASSYPWDKETQYF
.	TRBJ2-1	.	TRBV13	TGTGCCAGCAGCTTCGGACGGCTGGGGGGCAATGAGCAGTTCTTC	CASSFGRLGGNEQFF
.	TRBJ2-7	.	TRBV3-1	TGTGCCAGCAGCCTAATGACAGGGAGGAGGTTCTACGAGCAGTACTTC	CASSLMTGRRFYEQYF
.	TRBJ1-2	.	TRBV20-1	TGCAGTGCTAGAACAGGGAATTTAGACGGCTACACCTTC	CSARTGNLDGYTF
TRBD1	TRBJ2-1	.	TRBV27	TGTGCCAGCACTTGGACAGGATACAATGAGCAGTTCTTC	CASTWTGYNEQFF
.	TRBJ2-7	few	TRBV29-1	TGCAGCGTTGAACCCGTGTTGGGGGAGCAGTACTTC	CSVEPVLGEQYF
TRBD2	TRBJ2-3	few	TRBV20-1	TGCAGTGCTAGGGCGGCGGGGGTCACCACAGATACGCAGTATTTT	CSARAAGVTTDTQYF
.	TRBJ1-1	few	TRBV4-2	TGTGCCAGCAGCCTGGACCCCAACATGAACACTGAAGCTTTCTTT	CASSLDPNMNTEAFF
.	TRBJ2-5	few	TRBV3-1	TGTGCCAGCAGCCAAGCGATGGTATCAGGTCGGACCCAGTACTTC	CASSQAMVSGRTQYF
.	TRBJ2-5	.	TRBV2	TGTGCCAGCAGTGCTGGACGGTCCCAAGAGACCCAGTACTTC	CASSAGRSQETQYF
.	TRBJ2-5	once	TRBV6-6	TGTGCCAGCAGTTACTCGACAGGTTTCCAAGAGACCCAGTACTTC	CASSYSTGFQETQYF
.	TRBJ1-1	once	TRBV2	TGTGCCAGCCCCAATCGGCGGTCTGAAGCTTTCTTT	CASPNRRSEAFF
.	TRBJ2-1	.	TRBV10-3	TGTGCCATCAGGTCCGGGAATGAGCAGTTCTTC	CAIRSGNEQFF
TRBD2	TRBJ2-1	many	TRBV12-3/TRBV12-4	TGTGCCAGCAGTCAAGGACTAGCGGGGGGGAATGAGCAGTTCTTC	CASSQGLAGGNEQFF
TRBD2	TRBJ2-1	.	TRBV4-3	TGCGCCAGCAGCCAAGGTTTGGGACTAGCGGCCTACAATGAGCAGTTCTTC	CASSQGLGLAAYNEQFF
TRBD2	TRBJ2-7	.	TRBV28	TGTGCCAGCAGTCCTACTAGCGGGCCTCTCTACGAGCAGTACTTC	CASSPTSGPLYEQYF
TRBD2	TRBJ2-1	few	TRBV7-6	TGTGCCAGCAGCTTAGAACCGGGACTAGCGGACCGCTACAATGAGCAGTTCTTC	CASSLEPGLADRYNEQFF
TRBD1	TRBJ2-7	.	TRBV28	TGTGCCAGCAGTTTAATAGAGACAGGGTCGGCCGAGCAGTACTTC	CASSLIETGSAEQYF
TRBD1	TRBJ2-1	.	TRBV24-1	TGTGCCACCAGTGCAGGGACAGGAGGGCCTGCGAACAATGAGCAGTTCTTC	CATSAGTGGPANNEQFF
.	TRBJ2-7	.	TRBV6-1	TGTGCCAGCAGACTGGACAACCAGAACGAGCAGTACTTC	CASRLDNQNEQYF
TRBD1	TRBJ2-7	.	TRBV28	TGTGCCAGCAGTTTTGGTGGGACAGGCTCCTACGAGCAGTACTTC	CASSFGGTGSYEQYF
.	TRBJ1-2	few	TRBV29-1	TGCAGCGTTTTTAACACTCATGGCTACACCTTC	CSVFNTHGYTF
.	TRBJ2-7	.	TRBV25-1	TGTGCCAGCACCGGACCCACCCGGGGTTACGAGCAGTACTTC	CASTGPTRGYEQYF
.	TRBJ1-2	.	TRBV5-1	TGCGCCAGCAAACCTAGAGGGGGGAGCTATGGCTACACCTTC	CASKPRGGSYGYTF
.	TRBJ2-1	.	TRBV27	TGTGCCAGCAGTTTAATCACCAACTGGGACAATGAGCAGTTCTTC	CASSLITNWDNEQFF
TRBD1	TRBJ1-2	.	TRBV15	TGTGCCACCAGCAGAGATATTCCGGGACAGGGATATGGCTACACCTTC	CATSRDIPGQGYGYTF
.	TRBJ1-1	.	TRBV5-1	TGCGCCAGCAGCTTACCGACAGATGAAGCTTTCTTT	CASSLPTDEAFF
.	TRBJ2-3	.	TRBV20-1	TGCAGTGCCCAGAGACCCGGGACTGGTACGCAGTATTTT	CSAQRPGTGTQYF
TRBD1	TRBJ1-5	once	TRBV10-3	TGTGCCGCCCTGGGAGCAGGGGGGGATCAGCCCCAGCATTTT	CAALGAGGDQPQHF
TRBD1	TRBJ1-1	.	TRBV6-5	TGTGCCAGCAGTAGGACAGGGTTGACTGAAGCTTTCTTT	CASSRTGLTEAFF
TRBD1	TRBJ2-7	few	TRBV25-1	TGTGCCAGCAGTGGGCGGGGACAGGGAAACGAGCAGTACTTC	CASSGRGQGNEQYF
.	TRBJ2-1	.	TRBV7-9	TGTGCCAGCAGACCTTTATGGCGTCAGGCAGAGACCCAGTTCTTC	CASRPLWRQAETQFF
.	TRBJ2-1	few	TRBV29-1	TGCAGCGTTGTGGTTGGCGCCAGCTCCTACAATGAGCAGTTCTTC	CSVVVGASSYNEQFF
.	TRBJ2-2	once	TRBV6-4	TGTGCCAGCAGTGACTCTAGGGTCTGGAACACCGGGGAGCTGTTTTTT	CASSDSRVWNTGELFF
.	TRBJ2-7	many	TRBV4-3	TGCGCCAGCAGCCAAGATCGGGACTACGAGCAGTACTTC	CASSQDRDYEQYF